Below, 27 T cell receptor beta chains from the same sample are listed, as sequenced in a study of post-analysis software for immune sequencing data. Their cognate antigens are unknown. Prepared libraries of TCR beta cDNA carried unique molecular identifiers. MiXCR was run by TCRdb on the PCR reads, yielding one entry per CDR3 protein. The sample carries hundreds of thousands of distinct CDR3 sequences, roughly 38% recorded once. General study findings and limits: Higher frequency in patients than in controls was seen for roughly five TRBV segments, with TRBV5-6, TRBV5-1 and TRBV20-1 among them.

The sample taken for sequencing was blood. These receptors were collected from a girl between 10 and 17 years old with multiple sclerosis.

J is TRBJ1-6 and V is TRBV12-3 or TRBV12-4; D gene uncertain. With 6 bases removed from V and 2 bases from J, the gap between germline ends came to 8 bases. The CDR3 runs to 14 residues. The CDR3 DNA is TGTGCCAGCAGCCTTGTGGCCTATAATTCACCCCTCCACTTT. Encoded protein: CASSLVAYNSPLHF.

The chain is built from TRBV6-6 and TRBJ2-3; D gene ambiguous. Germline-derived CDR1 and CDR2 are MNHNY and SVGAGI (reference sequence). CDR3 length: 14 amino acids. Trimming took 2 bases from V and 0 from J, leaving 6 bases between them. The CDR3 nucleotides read TGTGCCAGCAGTTACGTTGGCAGCACAGATACGCAGTATTTT. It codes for CASSYVGSTDTQYF.

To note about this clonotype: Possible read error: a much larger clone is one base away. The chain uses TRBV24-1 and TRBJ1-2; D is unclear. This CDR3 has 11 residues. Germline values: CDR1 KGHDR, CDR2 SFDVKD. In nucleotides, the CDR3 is TGTGCCTCTCCCGACTATTATGGCCACACCTTC. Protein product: CASPDYYGHTF.

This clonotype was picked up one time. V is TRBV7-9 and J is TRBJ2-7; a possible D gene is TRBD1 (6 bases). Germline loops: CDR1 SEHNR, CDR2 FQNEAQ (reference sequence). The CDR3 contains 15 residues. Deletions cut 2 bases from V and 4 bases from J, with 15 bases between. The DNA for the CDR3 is TGTGCCAGCAGCTTAAGGTCAGGGGCGAGTTACGAGCAGTACTTC. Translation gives CASSLRSGASYEQYF.

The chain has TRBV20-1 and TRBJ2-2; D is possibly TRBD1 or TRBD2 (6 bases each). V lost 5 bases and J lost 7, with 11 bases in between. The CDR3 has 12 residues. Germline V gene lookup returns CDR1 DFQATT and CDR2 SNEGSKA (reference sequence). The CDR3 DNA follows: TGCAGTGCTGGAGGGGGGAACGGGGAGCTGTTTTTT. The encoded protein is CSAGGGNGELFF.

CDR3 in amino acids: CASSQDPGTGTYEQYF. DNA for the CDR3: TGCGCCAGCAGCCAAGACCCCGGGACAGGAACCTACGAGCAGTACTTC. The J gene is TRBJ2-7, the V gene TRBV4-1; 8 positions agree with TRBD1. V dropped 0 bases and J dropped 2; count of bases not matched to a gene: 6. Germline CDR1 is MGHRA and CDR2 is YSYEKL. This CDR3 has 16 amino acids.

CDR3 sequence reads: CASSPGLAASADTQYF. For the CDR3, the DNA is TGTGCCAGCTCACCTGGACTAGCGGCGTCGGCTGATACGCAGTATTTT. The chain recombines TRBV18 with TRBJ2-3; 10 bases align to TRBD2. CDR3 size: 16 residues. Germline CDR1 is KGHSH and CDR2 is LQKENI. Trimming took 3 bases from V and 6 from J; bases not matched to a gene: 9. Filled out from reference TRBV18 and TRBJ2-3, the complete variable domain reads NAGVMQNPRHLVRRRGQEARLRCSPMKGHSHVYWYRQLPEEGLKFMVYLQKENIIDESGMPKERFSAEFPKEGPSILRIQQVVRGDSAAYFCASSPGLAASADTQYFGPGTRLTVL.

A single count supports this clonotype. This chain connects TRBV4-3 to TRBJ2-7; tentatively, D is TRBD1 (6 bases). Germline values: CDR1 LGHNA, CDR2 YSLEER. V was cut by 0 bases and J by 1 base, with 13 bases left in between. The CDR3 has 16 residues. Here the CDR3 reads CASSQDVSQGSYEQYF. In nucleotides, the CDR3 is TGCGCCAGCAGCCAAGACGTCTCCCAGGGGTCCTACGAGCAGTACTTC.

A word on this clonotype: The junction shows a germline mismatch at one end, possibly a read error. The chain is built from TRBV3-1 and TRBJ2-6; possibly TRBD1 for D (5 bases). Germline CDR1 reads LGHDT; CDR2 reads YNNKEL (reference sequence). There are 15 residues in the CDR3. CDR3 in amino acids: CASSPRYSGANALTF. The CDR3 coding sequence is TGTGCCAGCAGCCCCAGGTACTCTGGGGCCAACGCCCTGACTTTC.

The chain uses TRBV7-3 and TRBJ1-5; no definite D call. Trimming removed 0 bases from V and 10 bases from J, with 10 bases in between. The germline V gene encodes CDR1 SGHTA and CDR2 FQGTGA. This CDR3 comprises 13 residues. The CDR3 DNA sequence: TGTGCCAGCAGCTTAACTATGGATGCACCCCAGCATTTT. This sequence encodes CASSLTMDAPQHF. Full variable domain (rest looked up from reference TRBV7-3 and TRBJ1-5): GAGVSQTPSNKVTEKGKYVELRCDPISGHTALYWYRQSLGQGPEFLIYFQGTGAADDSGLPNDRFFAVRPEGSVSTLKIQRTERGDSAVYLCASSLTMDAPQHFGDGTRLSIL.

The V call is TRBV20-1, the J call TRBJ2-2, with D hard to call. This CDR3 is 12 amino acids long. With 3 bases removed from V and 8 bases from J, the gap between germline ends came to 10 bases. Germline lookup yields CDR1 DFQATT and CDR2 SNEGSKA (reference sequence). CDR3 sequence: CSARDPRGELFF. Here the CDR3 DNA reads TGCAGTGCTAGGGATCCTAGAGGGGAGCTGTTTTTT.

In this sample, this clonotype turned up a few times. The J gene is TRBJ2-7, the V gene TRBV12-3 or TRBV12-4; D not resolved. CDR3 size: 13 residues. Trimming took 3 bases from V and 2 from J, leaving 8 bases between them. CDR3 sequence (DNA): TGTGCCAGCAGTTTCGGGTCACCCTACGAGCAGTACTTC. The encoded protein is CASSFGSPYEQYF.

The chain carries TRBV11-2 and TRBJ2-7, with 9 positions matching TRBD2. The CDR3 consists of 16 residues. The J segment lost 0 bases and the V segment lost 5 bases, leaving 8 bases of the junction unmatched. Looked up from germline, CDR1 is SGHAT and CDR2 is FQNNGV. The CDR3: CASSAIAGDSSYEQYF. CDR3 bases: TGTGCCAGCAGCGCTATAGCGGGGGATAGCTCCTACGAGCAGTACTTC. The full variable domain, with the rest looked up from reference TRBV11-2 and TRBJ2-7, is EAGVAQSPRYKIIEKRQSVAFWCNPISGHATLYWYQQILGQGPKLLIQFQNNGVVDDSQLPKDRFSAERLKGVDSTLKIQPAKLEDSAVYLCASSAIAGDSSYEQYFGPGTRLTVT.

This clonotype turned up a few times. CDR3 nucleotides: TGTGCCTCCAGGCAGGGTTCGAGCACTGAAGCTTTCTTT. Translating gives CASRQGSSTEAFF. This sequence joins TRBV10-3 and TRBJ1-1, with a possible D match to TRBD1 (5 bases). The V end was cut by 11 bases, the J end by 4 bases, with 17 bases between. CDR1 and CDR2 (germline): ENHRY, SYGVKD. This CDR3 spans 13 amino acids.

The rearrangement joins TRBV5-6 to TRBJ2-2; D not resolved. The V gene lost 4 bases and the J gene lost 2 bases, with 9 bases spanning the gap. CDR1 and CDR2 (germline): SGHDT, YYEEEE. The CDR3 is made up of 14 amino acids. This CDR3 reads CASSPLPNTGELFF. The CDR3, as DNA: TGTGCCAGCAGCCCCTTACCAAACACCGGGGAGCTGTTTTTT.

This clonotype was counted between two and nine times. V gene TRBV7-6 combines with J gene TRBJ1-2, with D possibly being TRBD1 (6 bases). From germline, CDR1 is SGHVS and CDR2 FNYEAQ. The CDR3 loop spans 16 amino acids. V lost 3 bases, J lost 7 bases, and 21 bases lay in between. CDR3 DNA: TGTGCCAGCAGCTTCGCGTCGGGGGGCGATACTTCTGGCTACACCTTC. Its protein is CASSFASGGDTSGYTF.

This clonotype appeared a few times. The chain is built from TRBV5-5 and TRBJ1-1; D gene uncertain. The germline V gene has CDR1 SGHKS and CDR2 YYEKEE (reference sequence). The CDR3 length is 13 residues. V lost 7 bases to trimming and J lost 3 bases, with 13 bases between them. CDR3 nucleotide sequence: TGTGCCAGCGGACGCCAAACGGACACTGAAGCTTTCTTT. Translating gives CASGRQTDTEAFF.

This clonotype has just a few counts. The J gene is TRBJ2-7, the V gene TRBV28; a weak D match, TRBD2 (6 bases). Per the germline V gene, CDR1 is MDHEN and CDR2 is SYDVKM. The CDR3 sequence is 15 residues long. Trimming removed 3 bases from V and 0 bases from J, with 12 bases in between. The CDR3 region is CASSFGGESSYEQYF. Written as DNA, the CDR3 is TGTGCCAGCAGTTTTGGAGGGGAGAGCTCCTACGAGCAGTACTTC.

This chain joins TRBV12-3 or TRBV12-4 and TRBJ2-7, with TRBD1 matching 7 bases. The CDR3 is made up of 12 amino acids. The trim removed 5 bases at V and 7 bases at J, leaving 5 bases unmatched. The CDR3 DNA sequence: TGTGCCAGCAGTCGACAGGGTCGGGAGCAGTACTTC. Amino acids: CASSRQGREQYF.

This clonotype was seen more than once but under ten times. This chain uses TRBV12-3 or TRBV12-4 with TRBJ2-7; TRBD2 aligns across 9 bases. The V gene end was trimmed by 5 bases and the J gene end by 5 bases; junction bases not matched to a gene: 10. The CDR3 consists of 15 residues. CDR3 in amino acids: CASSPLASGVDEQYF. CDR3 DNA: TGTGCCAGCAGTCCCCTGGCTAGCGGGGTCGACGAGCAGTACTTC.

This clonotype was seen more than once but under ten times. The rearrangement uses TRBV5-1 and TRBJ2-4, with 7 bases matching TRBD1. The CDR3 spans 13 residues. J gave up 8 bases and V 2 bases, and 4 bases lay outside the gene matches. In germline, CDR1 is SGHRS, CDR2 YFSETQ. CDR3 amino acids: CASSLTGDYIQYF. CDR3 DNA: TGCGCCAGCAGCTTAACAGGGGATTACATTCAGTACTTC.

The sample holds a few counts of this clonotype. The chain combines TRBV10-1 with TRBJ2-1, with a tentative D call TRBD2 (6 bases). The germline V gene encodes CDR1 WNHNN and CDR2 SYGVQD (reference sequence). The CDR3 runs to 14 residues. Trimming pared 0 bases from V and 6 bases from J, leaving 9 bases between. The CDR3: CASSESSRGNEQFF. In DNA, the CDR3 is TGCGCCAGCAGTGAGTCCTCGCGGGGCAATGAGCAGTTCTTC.

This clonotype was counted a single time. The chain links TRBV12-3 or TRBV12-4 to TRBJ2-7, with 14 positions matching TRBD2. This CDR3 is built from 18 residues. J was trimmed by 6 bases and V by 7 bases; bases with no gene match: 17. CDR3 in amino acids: CASTMGLAGAWLFSEQYF. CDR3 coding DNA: TGTGCCAGCACCATGGGACTAGCGGGGGCCTGGCTCTTCTCCGAGCAGTACTTC.

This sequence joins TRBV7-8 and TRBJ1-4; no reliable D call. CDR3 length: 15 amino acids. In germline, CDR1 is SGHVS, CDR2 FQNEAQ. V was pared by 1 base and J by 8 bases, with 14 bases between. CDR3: CASSLGPGEREKLFF. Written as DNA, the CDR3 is TGTGCCAGCAGCTTAGGGCCCGGGGAGAGGGAAAAACTGTTTTTT.

This chain's CDR3 is CASRWTSGGAYNEQFF. Here the CDR3 DNA reads TGTGCCAGCAGGTGGACTAGCGGGGGGGCTTACAATGAGCAGTTCTTC. The gene calls are TRBV28 and TRBJ2-1, with 15 bases that match TRBD2. This CDR3 spans 16 amino acids. Germline CDR1 MDHEN, CDR2 SYDVKM. Trimming removed 6 bases from V and 4 bases from J; junction bases left unmatched: 4.

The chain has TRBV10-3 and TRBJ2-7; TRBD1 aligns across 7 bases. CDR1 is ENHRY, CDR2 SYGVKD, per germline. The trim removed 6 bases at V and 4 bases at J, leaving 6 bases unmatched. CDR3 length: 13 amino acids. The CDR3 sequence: CAIRGQSQYEQYF. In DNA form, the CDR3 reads TGTGCCATCAGGGGACAGAGCCAGTACGAGCAGTACTTC.

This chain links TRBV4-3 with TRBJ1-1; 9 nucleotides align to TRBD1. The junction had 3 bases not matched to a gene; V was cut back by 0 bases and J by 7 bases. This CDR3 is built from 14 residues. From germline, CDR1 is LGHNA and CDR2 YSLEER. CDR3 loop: CASSQDRTGDEAFF. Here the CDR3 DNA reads TGCGCCAGCAGCCAAGACCGGACAGGGGATGAAGCTTTCTTT.